The following is a T cell receptor beta chain sequence with its context. Methods used by the authors: The assay estimated nucleated cells by amplifying reference gene primers. Data came from immunoSEQ multiplex PCR; TCRdb stores just in-frame clones and leaves some out. That table supplies the V and J calls and clone size; D and trimming were determined from the DNA. In the table there are more than 50,000 clones, approximately 85% of which are singletons. This record belongs to a study of blood T cell repertoires in COVID-19. Overall study context: The United States, Italy and Spain provided the acute and convalescent COVID-19 samples. PBMCs, B-cell-depleted T cells, or T cells were the source of the cDNA or gDNA that made up the material.

CDR3 length: 15 amino acids. The germline V and J ends were trimmed by 2 bases and 7 bases, with 14 bases remaining between them. CDR1 SGHTA and CDR2 FQGTGA come from the germline V gene. The sample consisted of peripheral blood. The sequence derives from a human donor in a cohort sampled during active COVID-19. The J gene is TRBJ2-2, the V gene TRBV7-3; possible D gene TRBD1, 6 bases. CDR3 nucleotide sequence: TGTGCCAGCAGCTTATTGGGGGCGTTGGACGGGGAGCTGTTTTTT. Residues: CASSLLGALDGELFF.